The 22 T cell receptor beta chains below all came from one sample that was sequenced in a study of cytomegalovirus exposure and HLA in healthy donors. In the PCR, 60 Vbeta and 13 Jbeta primers were used. The repertoire was sequenced with immunoSEQ multiplex PCR; TCRdb's copy has only in-frame clones and lacks some. The profile shows 95,000 to 150,000 clones, less than 80% of them singletons. The source material was PBMCs. The receptor set was obtained from a man aged 35-49 years in good health and CMV-seropositive.

This rearrangement joins TRBV19 to TRBJ2-1; TRBD1 might be the D (6 bases). V gave up 5 bases and J gave up 0 bases, with 11 bases separating them. Germline V gives CDR1 LNHDA, CDR2 SQIVND (reference sequence). The CDR3 totals 15 residues. The CDR3 nucleotides read TGTGCCAGTAGTCAAGACAGGAGCTCCTACAATGAGCAGTTCTTC. It is translated as CASSQDRSSYNEQFF.

V usage is TRBV27 and J usage is TRBJ1-4, with 9 bases lining up with TRBD1. CDR1 is MNHEY and CDR2 is SMNVEV in the germline V gene (reference sequence). J was trimmed by 6 bases and V by 3 bases; bases with no gene match: 11. This CDR3 is built from 17 residues. The CDR3 region is CASSFGRPGQGHEKLFF. As DNA, the CDR3 is TGTGCCAGCAGTTTTGGTCGTCCGGGACAGGGCCATGAAAAACTGTTTTTT.

This chain connects TRBV11-1 to TRBJ2-2, with 11 bases identical to TRBD2. Germline V lookup: CDR1 SGHAT, CDR2 FQDESV (reference sequence). V lost 5 bases to trimming and J lost 7 bases; unmatched junction nucleotides: 9. This CDR3 has 16 residues. In DNA, the CDR3 is TGTGCCAGCAGCAAGTCTGCTAGCGGGGGGTACGGGGAGCTGTTTTTT. This encodes CASSKSASGGYGELFF.

The chain recombines TRBV5-1 with TRBJ2-2; weak D call: TRBD2 (6 bases). CDR1 is SGHRS, CDR2 YFSETQ, per germline. CDR3 length equals 15 residues. The V end lost 0 bases, the J end lost 1 base, and 7 bases lay between the germline ends. The CDR3 region has the DNA TGCGCCAGCAGCTTGGTGGGACTGAACACCGGGGAGCTGTTTTTT. Translated, it gives CASSLVGLNTGELFF.

This chain links TRBV6-5 with TRBJ2-2; tentatively, D is TRBD1 (5 bases). The CDR3 consists of 13 residues. Trimming shortened V by 5 bases and J by 1 base, and 5 bases separated the two germline ends. The germline CDR1 and CDR2 sequences are MNHEY and SVGAGI. The CDR3 DNA is TGTGCCAGCAGTACAGGGAACACCGGGGAGCTGTTTTTT. Translating it yields CASSTGNTGELFF.

The V call is TRBV10-2, the J call TRBJ2-1; 7 nucleotides align to TRBD1. V gave up 4 bases and J gave up 1 base; unmatched junction bases: 16. The CDR3 covers 19 residues. CDR1 and CDR2 (germline): WSHSY, SAAADI. The CDR3 DNA reads TGCGCCAGCAGTGGGATTCTTCCCGGGACAGCCCTTTCCTACAATGAGCAGTTCTTC. It translates to CASSGILPGTALSYNEQFF.

This clone was observed a single time. J is TRBJ2-2 and V is TRBV5-1; TRBD2 might be the D (6 bases). The CDR3 has 15 residues. V was pared by 0 bases and J by 4 bases, with 10 bases between. Per the germline V gene, CDR1 is SGHRS and CDR2 is YFSETQ. CDR3 sequence (DNA): TGCGCCAGCAGCTTGGGGCGGGGTAGCACCGGGGAGCTGTTTTTT. This codes for CASSLGRGSTGELFF.

This clone was counted a single time. V usage is TRBV15 and J usage is TRBJ1-1, with D possibly TRBD1 on 6 matching bases. Germline CDR1 and CDR2: LNHNV and YYDKDF (reference sequence). CDR3 length: 15 residues. Trimming removed 1 base from V and 4 bases from J, with 13 bases in between. The CDR3 sequence is CATSRGRGRGTEAFF. Written as DNA, the CDR3 is TGTGCCACCAGCAGAGGCAGGGGCCGCGGCACTGAAGCTTTCTTT. The whole variable domain, filled in from reference TRBV15 and TRBJ1-1, reads DAMVIQNPRYQVTQFGKPVTLSCSQTLNHNVMYWYQQKSSQAPKLLFHYYDKDFNNEADTPDNFQSRRPNTSFCFLDIRSPGLGDTAMYLCATSRGRGRGTEAFFGQGTRLTVV.

This clone was seen only a few times. CDR3 sequence reads: CASSTTGGYTDTQYF. The CDR3 DNA reads as TGTGCCAGCAGCACCACGGGGGGGTACACAGATACGCAGTATTTT. This chain uses TRBV9 with TRBJ2-3; 8 nucleotides line up with TRBD2. The germline V gene encodes CDR1 SGDLS and CDR2 YYNGEE. V dropped 4 bases and J dropped 2; count of bases not matched to a gene: 6. The CDR3 extends over 15 amino acids.

This clone was detected a few times. The rearrangement joins TRBV27 to TRBJ2-7; D uncertain. Between the trimmed V and J ends, which lost 0 bases and 4 bases, there was a span of 7 bases. Germline V lookup: CDR1 MNHEY, CDR2 SMNVEV (reference sequence). The CDR3 has 13 residues. Here the CDR3 DNA reads TGTGCCAGCAGTTTATCGCCCGCGTACGAGCAGTACTTC. Protein: CASSLSPAYEQYF.

The chain recombines TRBV5-4 with TRBJ2-7, with 8 positions matching TRBD2. The CDR3 is made up of 14 amino acids. With 5 bases clipped from V and 7 bases from J, the junction kept 11 bases outside the gene matches. Per the germline V gene, CDR1 is SGHNT and CDR2 is YYREEE (reference sequence). CDR3 amino acids: CASSAKVAGQEQYF. The CDR3, as DNA: TGTGCCAGCAGTGCCAAGGTAGCGGGGCAAGAGCAGTACTTC.

This chain links TRBV9 with TRBJ2-3; TRBD2 matches 9 bases. Germline lookup yields CDR1 SGDLS and CDR2 YYNGEE. V gave up 4 bases and J gave up 5 bases; unmatched junction bases: 20. This CDR3 contains 19 residues. The CDR3 DNA reads as TGTGCCAGCAGCCCCACTAGTGGGCGAGCGGGAGGACCGGGAGATACGCAGTATTTT. Its translation: CASSPTSGRAGGPGDTQYF. Full variable domain (outside the CDR3, taken from reference TRBV9 and TRBJ2-3): DSGVTQTPKHLITATGQRVTLRCSPRSGDLSVYWYQQSLDQGLQFLIQYYNGEERAKGNILERFSAQQFPDLHSELNLSSLELGDSALYFCASSPTSGRAGGPGDTQYFGPGTRLTVL.

The V and J genes are TRBV6-5 and TRBJ1-6, with a weak D call TRBD1 (5 bases). The length of the CDR3 is 14 residues. V was trimmed by 5 bases and J by 11 bases, leaving 16 bases between them. Germline CDR1 and CDR2: MNHEY and SVGAGI. For the CDR3, the DNA is TGTGCCAGCAGTCCCCAGGGTGGGGCGGCACCCCTCCACTTT. It codes for CASSPQGGAAPLHF.

J is TRBJ2-1 and V is TRBV19, with D possibly TRBD2 on 6 matching bases. This CDR3 comprises 15 residues. Germline-derived CDR1 and CDR2 are LNHDA and SQIVND (reference sequence). The V and J ends lost 1 base and 4 bases respectively, with 11 bases between them. For the CDR3, the DNA is TGTGCCAGTAGTATAGCGGGAGAGGCGTACAATGAGCAGTTCTTC. Translation: CASSIAGEAYNEQFF.

The chain recombines TRBV7-9 with TRBJ2-1, with 8 bases identical to TRBD1. Germline CDR1 SEHNR, CDR2 FQNEAQ (reference sequence). The CDR3 sequence is 15 residues long. J lost 8 bases, V lost 5 bases, and 11 bases had no gene match. CDR3 sequence reads: CASSPRMGTGHEQFF. The CDR3 region has the DNA TGTGCCAGCAGCCCCCGGATGGGGACAGGTCATGAGCAGTTCTTC.

This clone has just a few counts. This chain joins TRBV5-4 and TRBJ2-1, with 8 positions matching TRBD2. Germline V gene data show CDR1 as SGHNT and CDR2 as YYREEE (reference sequence). The CDR3 extends over 16 amino acids. J gave up 1 base and V 5 bases, and 8 bases lay outside the gene matches. The CDR3: CASRTKREFSYNEQFF. The CDR3 region has the DNA TGTGCCAGCAGAACGAAGCGGGAGTTTTCCTACAATGAGCAGTTCTTC.

This chain uses TRBV10-3 with TRBJ2-3; tentatively, D is TRBD2 (6 bases). V was cut by 4 bases and J by 1 base, with 12 bases left in between. The CDR3 has 15 amino acids. CDR1 ENHRY and CDR2 SYGVKD come from the germline V gene. The CDR3 spells CAISGLGVGTDTQYF. CDR3 nucleotides: TGTGCCATCAGTGGACTAGGAGTGGGCACAGATACGCAGTATTTT.

This chain joins TRBV5-1 and TRBJ2-1; 10 bases are a match to TRBD2. This CDR3 has 15 amino acids. The ends lost 3 bases at V and 9 bases at J; junction bases unmatched: 9. Germline CDR1 reads SGHRS; CDR2 reads YFSETQ. The CDR3 is CASSSSGRSPREQFF. The CDR3 region has the DNA TGCGCCAGCAGCTCTAGCGGGAGATCCCCACGTGAGCAGTTCTTC.

The count of this clone is one. The chain is built from TRBV15 and TRBJ2-2; D gene unclear. Deletions cut 0 bases from V and 8 bases from J, with 10 bases between. CDR3 length: 14 residues. The germline gives CDR1 LNHNV, CDR2 YYDKDF (reference sequence). This CDR3 is CATSRDLRRGELFF. CDR3 DNA sequence: TGTGCCACCAGCAGAGATCTACGGCGGGGGGAGCTGTTTTTT.

This clone was seen only once. The rearrangement links TRBV2 to TRBJ1-5; TRBD1 matches at 8 bases. CDR3 size: 16 residues. With 6 bases clipped from V and 5 bases from J, the junction kept 12 bases outside the gene matches. Per the germline V gene, CDR1 is SNHLY and CDR2 is FYNNEI. The CDR3: CASSRAGTGDYQPQHF. CDR3 sequence (DNA): TGTGCCAGCAGCAGAGCCGGGACAGGAGACTATCAGCCCCAGCATTTT.

The CDR3 loop reads CATSRSGWSTDTQYF. Written as DNA, the CDR3 is TGTGCCACCAGCAGAAGCGGGTGGAGCACAGATACGCAGTATTTT. The V call is TRBV15, the J call TRBJ2-3, with D possibly matching TRBD2 (6 bases). The CDR3 spans 15 residues. CDR1 is LNHNV, CDR2 YYDKDF, per germline (reference sequence). V lost 2 bases to trimming and J lost 0 bases, with 9 bases between them.

This clone occurred a few times. V is TRBV7-3 and J is TRBJ1-1; 9 bases are a match to TRBD1. This CDR3 has 13 amino acids. The ends lost 5 bases at V and 5 bases at J; junction bases unmatched: 3. Germline assignment: CDR1 SGHTA and CDR2 FQGTGA. CDR3 protein: CASSQTGGTEAFF. Here the CDR3 DNA reads TGTGCCAGCAGCCAGACAGGGGGTACTGAAGCTTTCTTT.